The 31 T cell receptor beta chains below come from one sample, sequenced in a study of shared clonotypes between healthy human individuals. Libraries were prepared by immunoSEQ multiplex PCR; TCRdb keeps only in-frame clonotypes and omits some of them. This sample has approximately 940,000 clones, with approximately 76% found just once. Sequencing used memory CD4+ T cells sorted from blood. Subset meaning: CD45RA-negative fraction. The receptors were gathered from a man aged 18 to 35 in good health.

The gene calls are TRBV7-3 and TRBJ2-7; unclear D gene. Trimming pared 2 bases from V and 4 bases from J, leaving 9 bases between. Germline CDR1 is SGHTA and CDR2 is FQGTGA. This CDR3 spans 13 amino acids. This chain's CDR3 is CASSLAWGYEQYF. The DNA of the CDR3 is TGTGCCAGCAGCTTAGCTTGGGGTTACGAGCAGTACTTC.

CDR3 residues: CASSERGVNLIGYTF. DNA of the CDR3: TGCGCCAGCAGCGAGCGCGGAGTGAACCTAATTGGCTACACCTTC. The gene calls are TRBV10-2 and TRBJ1-2; unclear D gene. Per the germline V gene, CDR1 is WSHSY and CDR2 is SAAADI. The CDR3 totals 15 residues. V was pared by 6 bases and J by 7 bases, with 21 bases between.

The chain is built from TRBV18 and TRBJ1-3; 8 bases are a match to TRBD1. CDR1 and CDR2 (germline): KGHSH, LQKENI. This CDR3 region has 19 residues. V trimming: 6 bases; J trimming: 0 bases; junction bases outside the gene matches: 16. The CDR3 sequence is CASSLVLAGGLGSGNTIYF. CDR3 coding DNA: TGTGCCAGCTCCCTGGTCTTGGCAGGGGGCTTAGGCTCTGGAAACACCATATATTTT.

The rearrangement joins TRBV7-2 to TRBJ1-5; 7 bases are shared with TRBD1. V dropped 1 base and J dropped 6; count of bases not matched to a gene: 6. The CDR3 consists of 15 residues. Germline loops: CDR1 SGHTA, CDR2 FQGNSA. This CDR3 reads CASSLEGRGSQPQHF. The DNA of the CDR3 is TGTGCCAGCAGCTTAGAGGGCAGGGGGAGTCAGCCCCAGCATTTT.

The rearrangement uses TRBV19 and TRBJ1-2, with D hard to call. The CDR3 runs 14 residues. Between the trimmed V and J ends, which lost 3 bases and 2 bases, there was a span of 10 bases. Germline values: CDR1 LNHDA, CDR2 SQIVND (reference sequence). The CDR3 reads CASSMRELNYGYTF. CDR3 DNA sequence: TGTGCCAGTAGTATGAGGGAATTGAACTATGGCTACACCTTC.

CDR3 sequence reads: CASSQDSGITDTQYF. The DNA of the CDR3 is TGCGCCAGCAGCCAAGATTCCGGGATCACAGATACGCAGTATTTT. The rearrangement uses TRBV4-3 and TRBJ2-3; maybe TRBD2 (5 bases). Per the germline V gene, CDR1 is LGHNA and CDR2 is YSLEER. The CDR3 runs to 15 residues. V shed 0 bases and J shed 2 bases, with 9 bases lying between them.

The chain recombines TRBV6-5 with TRBJ2-5; TRBD2 aligns across 9 bases. Germline V gives CDR1 MNHEY, CDR2 SVGAGI. Trimming cost V 2 bases and J 1 base; bases outside gene matches: 5. CDR3 size: 16 residues. CDR3 protein: CASSYIGGRAQETQYF. As DNA, the CDR3 is TGTGCCAGCAGTTACATAGGCGGGAGGGCCCAAGAGACCCAGTACTTC.

The chain has TRBV4-3 and TRBJ1-6; no definite D call. Trimming stripped 0 bases from V and 9 bases from J, with 12 bases between. This CDR3 is built from 15 residues. Germline loops: CDR1 LGHNA, CDR2 YSLEER. The CDR3 spells CASSQDPIGFSPLHF. The CDR3 DNA is TGCGCCAGCAGCCAAGATCCGATCGGGTTTTCACCCCTCCACTTT.

V and J are TRBV9 and TRBJ2-3; TRBD1 or TRBD2 may be the D gene (5 bases each). CDR3 length equals 16 residues. Per the germline V gene, CDR1 is SGDLS and CDR2 is YYNGEE. The V and J ends lost 3 bases and 3 bases respectively, with 17 bases between them. The CDR3 loop is CASSAAGTPSTDTQYF. CDR3 bases: TGTGCCAGCAGCGCGGCCGGGACCCCTTCAACAGATACGCAGTATTTT.

The chain links TRBV5-1 to TRBJ2-1; TRBD1 might be the D (6 bases). The CDR3 consists of 12 residues. Germline assignment: CDR1 SGHRS and CDR2 YFSETQ. Between the trimmed V and J ends, which lost 5 bases and 10 bases, there was a span of 13 bases. CDR3 region: CASRLTGTEQFF. For the CDR3, the DNA is TGCGCCAGCAGACTCACCGGGACAGAGCAGTTCTTC.

The rearrangement links TRBV28 to TRBJ1-2, with D possibly matching TRBD1 (5 bases). V shed 4 bases and J shed 2 bases, with 8 bases lying between them. CDR3 length: 13 residues. CDR1 MDHEN and CDR2 SYDVKM come from the germline V gene. CDR3 loop: CASSSRQNYGYTF. CDR3 nucleotide sequence: TGTGCCAGCAGTTCCCGACAGAACTATGGCTACACCTTC.

The rearrangement links TRBV5-8 to TRBJ2-7, with D perhaps TRBD2 (5 bases). Germline CDR1 and CDR2: SGHTS and YDEGEE. Trimming pared 3 bases from V and 0 bases from J, leaving 13 bases between. The CDR3 consists of 15 residues. CDR3 amino acids: CASSSLRGFSYEQYF. CDR3 in DNA: TGTGCCAGCAGCTCACTTCGGGGATTCTCCTACGAGCAGTACTTC. Full variable domain (outside the CDR3, taken from reference TRBV5-8 and TRBJ2-7): EAGVTQSPTHLIKTRGQQATLRCSPISGHTSVYWYQQALGLGLQFLLWYDEGEERNRGNFPPRFSGRQFPNYSSELNVNALELEDSALYLCASSSLRGFSYEQYFGPGTRLTVT.

V usage is TRBV9 and J usage is TRBJ2-5; possibly TRBD2 for D (6 bases). With 0 bases removed from V and 5 bases from J, the gap between germline ends came to 14 bases. There are 15 residues in the CDR3. The germline V gene has CDR1 SGDLS and CDR2 YYNGEE. In nucleotides, the CDR3 is TGTGCCAGCAGCGTAGATGAAGGTGGGGGGGAGACCCAGTACTTC. It yields the protein CASSVDEGGGETQYF. The variable domain in full, completed from reference TRBV9 and TRBJ2-5, reads DSGVTQTPKHLITATGQRVTLRCSPRSGDLSVYWYQQSLDQGLQFLIQYYNGEERAKGNILERFSAQQFPDLHSELNLSSLELGDSALYFCASSVDEGGGETQYFGPGTRLLVL.

This clone was detected only a few times. The J gene is TRBJ2-3, the V gene TRBV6-6, with 10 nucleotides matching TRBD2. Germline V gene lookup returns CDR1 MNHNY and CDR2 SVGAGI (reference sequence). V shed 5 bases and J 3 bases; nucleotides not matched to a gene: 2. This CDR3 has 14 residues. CDR3 nucleotide sequence: TGTGCCAGCAGTATGACTAGCGGGACAGATACGCAGTATTTT. Protein sequence: CASSMTSGTDTQYF.

The rearrangement uses TRBV29-1 and TRBJ2-7; either TRBD1 or TRBD2 may fit D (6 bases each). The CDR3 sequence is 15 residues long. The germline CDR1 and CDR2 sequences are SQVTM and ANQGSEA. Trimming cost V 0 bases and J 9 bases, with 21 bases left between them. The CDR3 sequence: CSVEDQDGTGARQYF. The CDR3 nucleotides are TGCAGCGTTGAAGATCAGGATGGGACGGGGGCGAGGCAGTACTTC.

The rearrangement joins TRBV5-4 to TRBJ2-5; 10 bases are shared with TRBD2. V shed 5 bases and J 4 bases; nucleotides not matched to a gene: 5. This CDR3 spans 14 amino acids. Germline CDR1 SGHNT, CDR2 YYREEE (reference sequence). Here the CDR3 DNA reads TGTGCCAGCAGGGTAGCGGGGGGTGGAGAGACCCAGTACTTC. It specifies CASRVAGGGETQYF.

This chain connects TRBV25-1 to TRBJ2-3; 11 nucleotides agree with TRBD2. The CDR3 spans 15 residues. J lost 5 bases, V lost 2 bases, and 3 bases had no gene match. Germline values: CDR1 MGHDK, CDR2 SYGVNS. The CDR3 nucleotides read TGTGCCAGCAGTGAACTCACTAGCGGGAGAGATACGCAGTATTTT. Translation gives CASSELTSGRDTQYF.

Notes on this clone: The sample carries other DNA sequences with the same CDR3. V and J are TRBV30 and TRBJ2-3; 8 bases agree with TRBD2. This CDR3 has 13 amino acids. Germline lookup yields CDR1 GTSNPN and CDR2 SVGIG (reference sequence). The V gene end was trimmed by 3 bases and the J gene end by 3 bases; junction bases not matched to a gene: 2. For the CDR3, the DNA is TGTGCCTGGAGCGGGGGGGGGACAGATACGCAGTATTTT. Its protein is CAWSGGGTDTQYF. The whole variable domain, filled in from reference TRBV30 and TRBJ2-3, reads SQTIHQWPATLVQPVGSPLSLECTVEGTSNPNLYWYRQAAGRGLQLLFYSVGIGQISSEVPQNLSASRPQDRQFILSSKKLLLSDSGFYLCAWSGGGTDTQYFGPGTRLTVL.

The rearrangement joins TRBV6-5 to TRBJ2-1; D gene ambiguous. Germline V gives CDR1 MNHEY, CDR2 SVGAGI. This CDR3 is 14 amino acids long. V lost 0 bases, J lost 8 bases, and 11 bases lay in between. CDR3 region: CASSYSRLGDEQFF. As DNA, the CDR3 is TGTGCCAGCAGTTACTCCCGTCTTGGCGATGAGCAGTTCTTC.

This clone was observed a handful of times. The rearrangement links TRBV7-3 to TRBJ2-1; D remains unclear. Germline values: CDR1 SGHTA, CDR2 FQGTGA. The CDR3 extends over 15 amino acids. V dropped 1 base and J dropped 0 bases, with 7 bases sitting between them. The CDR3 DNA reads TGTGCCAGCAGCTTAAATCCTTTCTCCTACAATGAGCAGTTCTTC. Its translation: CASSLNPFSYNEQFF. Drawing the rest from reference TRBV7-3 and TRBJ2-1, the complete variable domain is GAGVSQTPSNKVTEKGKYVELRCDPISGHTALYWYRQSLGQGPEFLIYFQGTGAADDSGLPNDRFFAVRPEGSVSTLKIQRTERGDSAVYLCASSLNPFSYNEQFFGPGTRLTVL.

This rearrangement joins TRBV13 to TRBJ2-3; D not resolved. The germline V gene has CDR1 PRHDT and CDR2 FYEKMQ (reference sequence). The ends were cut back, 2 bases at V and 3 bases at J, with 18 bases in the middle. The CDR3 runs 17 residues. The chain's CDR3 is CASSLRRMELGTDTQYF. DNA for the CDR3: TGTGCCAGCAGCTTAAGACGAATGGAGCTGGGGACAGATACGCAGTATTTT.

The chain employs TRBV5-1 and TRBJ2-7; 7 positions match TRBD2. Losses at the gene ends were 2 bases for V and 5 bases for J; bases not matched to a gene: 10. The length of the CDR3 is 15 residues. CDR1 is SGHRS, CDR2 YFSETQ, per germline. CDR3 amino acids: CASSLGGLDTHEQYF. DNA for the CDR3: TGCGCCAGCAGCTTAGGAGGACTAGATACTCACGAGCAGTACTTC.

The J gene is TRBJ2-7, the V gene TRBV19; TRBD1 matches at 10 bases. Germline trimming cut 6 bases from V and 1 base from J; bases unmatched to any gene: 3. Germline CDR1 LNHDA, CDR2 SQIVND (reference sequence). CDR3 size: 14 residues. This CDR3 reads CASSRDRGSYEQYF. The CDR3 nucleotides are TGTGCCAGTAGCCGGGACAGGGGATCCTACGAGCAGTACTTC.

This chain links TRBV5-4 with TRBJ1-4; maybe TRBD1 (6 bases). The V and J ends lost 5 bases and 11 bases respectively, with 16 bases between them. The CDR3 is 13 residues long. Germline V gene sequence: CDR1 SGHNT, CDR2 YYREEE (reference sequence). The CDR3 region is CASRRTDGGKLFF. DNA of the CDR3: TGTGCCAGCAGGCGGACGGACGGGGGCAAACTGTTTTTT.

The genes are TRBV7-2 and TRBJ1-5; no clear D gene. The CDR3 sequence is 15 residues long. Trimming took 0 bases from V and 6 from J, leaving 12 bases between them. Germline V gives CDR1 SGHTA, CDR2 FQGNSA. CDR3 protein: CASSLAGRMGQPQHF. The CDR3, as DNA: TGTGCCAGCAGCTTAGCGGGCAGAATGGGTCAGCCCCAGCATTTT.

The rearrangement links TRBV7-9 to TRBJ2-3; no clear D. CDR1 is SEHNR and CDR2 is FQNEAQ in the germline V gene (reference sequence). The CDR3 has 12 amino acids. The germline V and J ends were trimmed by 2 bases and 4 bases, with 4 bases remaining between them. CDR3 protein: CASSLIPDTQYF. The DNA for the CDR3 is TGTGCCAGCAGCTTAATTCCAGATACGCAGTATTTT.

CDR3 residues: CSVVTDGSSGNTIYF. The CDR3 DNA follows: TGCAGCGTTGTTACGGACGGTAGCTCTGGAAACACCATATATTTT. This chain uses TRBV29-1 with TRBJ1-3; no clear D gene. CDR1 SQVTM and CDR2 ANQGSEA come from the germline V gene. With 4 bases removed from V and 0 bases from J, the gap between germline ends came to 13 bases. CDR3 size: 15 residues.

This clone has only a few counts. This specimen includes other DNA sequences encoding the same CDR3. This chain joins TRBV19 and TRBJ2-7; D is ambiguous. The CDR3 sequence is 11 residues long. V was cut by 8 bases and J by 4 bases, with 9 bases left in between. Per the germline V gene, CDR1 is LNHDA and CDR2 is SQIVND (reference sequence). The CDR3 DNA reads TGTGCCAGTTCCCAAGGGTACGAGCAGTACTTC. Its protein is CASSQGYEQYF.

The chain employs TRBV7-2 and TRBJ2-7; 7 bases fit TRBD1. Unmatched junction bases numbered 7, after V lost 4 bases and J lost 4 bases. CDR3 length equals 14 residues. CDR1 is SGHTA and CDR2 is FQGNSA in the germline V gene. For the CDR3, the DNA is TGTGCCAGCAGCTCCGCAGGGACAGTGTACGAGCAGTACTTC. As protein: CASSSAGTVYEQYF.

The chain links TRBV6-1 to TRBJ2-1; 11 positions agree with TRBD1. The length of the CDR3 is 15 residues. Germline V gene sequence: CDR1 MNHNS, CDR2 SASEGT. The trim removed 6 bases at V and 8 bases at J, leaving 9 bases unmatched. As DNA, the CDR3 is TGTGCCAGCAGATCCGGGACAGGGGGTGTGGATGAGCAGTTCTTC. As protein: CASRSGTGGVDEQFF.

This clone has a single count. The chain recombines TRBV4-3 with TRBJ2-2; D not certain. This CDR3 is 14 amino acids long. Per germline, CDR1 LGHNA and CDR2 YSLEER. The germline V and J ends were trimmed by 4 bases and 2 bases, with 8 bases remaining between them. The CDR3 DNA is TGCGCCAGCAGCCCGGACGGTAACACCGGGGAGCTGTTTTTT. Its protein is CASSPDGNTGELFF.